The sample holds a few counts of the clone carrying this TCR beta chain. Its antigen remains unknown. This same CDR3 is encoded by further DNA sequences in the sample. Sequencing targeted expressed TCRB transcripts, as all isolated RNA had been reverse transcribed. Generated by immunoSEQ multiplex PCR, the TCRdb table keeps only in-frame clones and is missing some. This sample has about 740,000 clones; roughly an eighth occur once, and the top ten carry approximately 0.021%. The source of the sample is a study of beta chain features in type 1 diabetes. V shed 1 base, J shed 6 bases, and the junction held 2 bases outside the gene matches. The CDR3 contains 13 residues. Germline V gene data show CDR1 as MGHRA and CDR2 as YSYEKL. Findings of the study overall: TCRB CDR3s were moderately but significantly shorter in Type 1 diabetes patients in all four CD4+ subsets. When VDJ junctions were examined, type 1 diabetes patients showed fewer insertions and more deletions.

The gene calls are TRBV4-1 and TRBJ1-2; TRBD1 matches at 7 bases. This sequence originates from a man between 18 and 35 years old with type 1 diabetes. Sequencing was performed on naive CD4+ T cells from blood. CDR3 region: CASSQGTGDGYTF. In DNA form, the CDR3 reads TGCGCCAGCAGCCAAGGTACAGGGGATGGCTACACCTTC.